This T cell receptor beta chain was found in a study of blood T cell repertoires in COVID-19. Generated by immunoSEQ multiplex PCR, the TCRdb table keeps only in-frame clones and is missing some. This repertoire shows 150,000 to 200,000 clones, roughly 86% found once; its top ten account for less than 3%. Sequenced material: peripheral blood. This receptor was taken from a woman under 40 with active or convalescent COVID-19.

This chain's CDR3 is CASRTPGLPGGYTF. The CDR3 nucleotides read TGTGCCAGCAGGACCCCGGGACTCCCGGGTGGCTACACCTTC. V usage is TRBV28 and J usage is TRBJ1-2, with a weak D call TRBD1 (5 bases). The V end was cut by 6 bases, the J end by 7 bases, with 18 bases between. Germline CDR1 and CDR2: MDHEN and SYDVKM. The CDR3 extends over 14 amino acids.